This TCR beta chain came from a study of T cell responses to AZD1222 COVID-19 vaccine. The study, taken as a whole, reports: Across the whole spike, CD4 TCRs peaked at regions 160-218 and 743-854. Recipients of AZD1222 seropositive at baseline numbered only 5 to 7.

Per the germline V gene, CDR1 is LNHDA and CDR2 is SQIVND (reference sequence). The CDR3 loop spans 15 amino acids. V shed 4 bases and J shed 8 bases, with 20 bases lying between them. Sequencing used immunoSEQ multiplex PCR; TCRdb keeps in-frame clones, though not all of them. The table lists 150,000 to 200,000 clones, over 70% of them singletons, with under 3.5% in the top ten. About this clone itself: Its antigen is unidentified.

The source of this sequence is an adult in good health. The sample here was peripheral blood, taken on day 0 of MenACWY control vaccination. The chain couples TRBV19 to TRBJ1-2; weak D call: TRBD1 (5 bases). The CDR3, as DNA: TGTGCCAGTAGTACGCCTTCGACAGCCTCTATAGGCTACACCTTC. Encoded protein: CASSTPSTASIGYTF.